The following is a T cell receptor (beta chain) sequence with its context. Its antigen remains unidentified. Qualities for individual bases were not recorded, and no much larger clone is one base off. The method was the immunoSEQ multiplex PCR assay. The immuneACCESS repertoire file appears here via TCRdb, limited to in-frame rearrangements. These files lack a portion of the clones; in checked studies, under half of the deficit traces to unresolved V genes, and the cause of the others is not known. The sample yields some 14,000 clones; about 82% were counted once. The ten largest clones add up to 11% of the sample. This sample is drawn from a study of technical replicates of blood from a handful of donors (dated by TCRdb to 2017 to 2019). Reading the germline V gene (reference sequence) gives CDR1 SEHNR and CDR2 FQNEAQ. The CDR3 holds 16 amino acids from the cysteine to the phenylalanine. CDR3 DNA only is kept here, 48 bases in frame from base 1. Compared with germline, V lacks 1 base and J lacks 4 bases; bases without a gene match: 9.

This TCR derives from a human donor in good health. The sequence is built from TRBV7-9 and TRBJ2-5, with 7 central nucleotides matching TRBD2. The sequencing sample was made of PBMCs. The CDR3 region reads CASSLGGGIQGETQYF. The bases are TGTGCCAGCAGCTTAGGGGGGGGGATCCAGGGAGAGACCCAGTACTTC.